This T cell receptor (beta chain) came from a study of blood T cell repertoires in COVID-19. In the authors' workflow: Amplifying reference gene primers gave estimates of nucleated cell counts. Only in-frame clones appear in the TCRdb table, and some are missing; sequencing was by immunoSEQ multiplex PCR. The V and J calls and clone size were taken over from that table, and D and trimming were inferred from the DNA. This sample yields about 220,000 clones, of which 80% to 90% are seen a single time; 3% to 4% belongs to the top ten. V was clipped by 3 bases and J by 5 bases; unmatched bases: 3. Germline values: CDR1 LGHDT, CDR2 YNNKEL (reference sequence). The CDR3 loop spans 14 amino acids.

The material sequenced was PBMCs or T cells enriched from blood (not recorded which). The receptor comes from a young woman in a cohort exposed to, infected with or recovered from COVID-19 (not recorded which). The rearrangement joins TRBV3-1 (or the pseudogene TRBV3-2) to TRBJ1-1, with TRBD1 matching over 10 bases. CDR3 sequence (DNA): TGTGCCAGCAGCCAGCGGGACAGGGGAACTGAAGCTTTCTTT. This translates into CASSQRDRGTEAFF.